A selection of T cell receptor beta chains follows, all from one sample in a study of radiation and T cells in renal cell carcinoma. Generated by immunoSEQ multiplex PCR, the TCRdb table keeps only in-frame clones and is missing some. The table includes 100,000 to 150,000 clones, approximately 82% detected once. Sequences were derived from blood, sampled from a patient whose treatment included radiotherapy and nephrectomy. The receptors shown here come from a woman aged 55-69 years with renal cell carcinoma. CDR3s include the opening cysteine and the closing phenylalanine or tryptophan. D genes are given only for firm matches.

J,V,D,length,CDR3
TRBJ1-2,TRBV21-1,-,18,CASSKVLFPRGRCYGYTF
TRBJ1-2,TRBV29-1,-,13,CSVEDRPNYGYTF
TRBJ2-7,TRBV2,-,16,CASRPSVRESSYEQYF
TRBJ2-7,TRBV5-1,TRBD1,16,CASSLALTGVLYEQYF
TRBJ1-1,TRBV28,-,12,CASSVYRMEAFF
TRBJ1-1,TRBV28,-,14,CASSLGLGGTEAFF
TRBJ2-5,TRBV28,TRBD2,16,CASSLQQAGGVETQYF
TRBJ2-1,TRBV9,TRBD2,15,CASTLGTSGYNEQFF
TRBJ1-1,TRBV27,TRBD1,14,CASSWSGGHTEAFF
TRBJ2-7,TRBV4-1,-,13,CASSQDRTGEQYF
TRBJ2-1,TRBV5-1,-,14,CASSSTGRRDEQFF
TRBJ2-5,TRBV28,-,13,CASSSRAGETQYF